The entry below describes one T cell receptor (beta chain). This clonotype appeared a few times. No cognate antigen has been identified for it. No base quality values were provided; no much bigger clone lies one nucleotide off. The source of the sample is a study of blood T cells in healthy people across ages (dated by TCRdb to about 2015). About the investigation overall: In model experiments, template switching captured roughly one uniquely barcoded TCR beta cDNA molecule for every two T cells. Using the same blood draw, the study looked at two additional independent replicas of 1 million unique cDNA reads for two donors, one aged 18 to 30 and the other aged 80 or older. To track age-related changes in TCR beta repertoire diversity, the study relied on deep sequencing normalized with unique cDNA molecular identifiers. Donors were grouped into four age groups: young (average roughly 17 years), middle-aged (39), aged (62) and long-lived (just over 80).

The full study reports these points: Because the CMV infection status of the donors was unknown, age-related changes in expanded clonotypes may potentially have been confounded. Compared with the aged group, more naive CD4+ T cells, fewer expanded clones and increased TCR diversity were shown by the long-lived group, suggesting age selection. Observed TCR beta diversity correlated strongly with the percentage of naive T cells measured by flow cytometry. Total diversity estimates from one million sequenced T cells were considered lower bounds and underestimates. Observed TCR beta diversity per million T cells fell roughly linearly with age, and a significant reduction was already apparent by age approximately 41. Because profiling used bulk unsorted PBMCs, naive and antigen-experienced compartments could not be compared conclusively.

The library came from 5' RACE. The sequencing machine was an Illumina HiSeq 2500. The second PCR ran for about 6 to 12 cycles and used a J-beta primer mix along with a sample-barcoded 5' primer. A unique molecular identifier was introduced onto each TCR beta cDNA molecule by a template-switch 5' adaptor carrying 12 random nucleotides. Each sample yielded at least 3 million CDR3-containing paired-end reads. First-strand cDNA was synthesized from all RNA with the Mint cDNA synthesis kit, primed by a TRBC-specific oligonucleotide. After uracil-DNA glycosylase treatment, a first 18-cycle PCR used universal primers M1SS and BC2_uni_R on all cDNA. As for the original processing: For normalization, 1 million high-quality reads were randomly selected from each sample, with every read carrying a distinct molecular identifier. Reads sharing molecular identifiers were discarded rather than binned into consensus sequences. MiTCR, set to a Q25 quality threshold and the strictest error-elimination algorithm, was used for CDR3 identification, clonotype clustering and error correction. A nonparametric unseen species model using Euler transformation provided a lower-bound estimate of total TCR beta diversity. In-frame beta chains were kept once TCRdb had trimmed the public reads at Q25 with fastp and called clones with MiXCR. For every CDR3 protein sequence, its rows merge into one entry that carries the most common genes and DNA. TCRdb, not the authors, supplied the V and J calls. The sample contains about 780,000 distinct CDR3 sequences, under 30% of them found a single time. The ten largest clones represent 3% of the sample.

The donors were roughly 39 Caucasian individuals from Russia, aged roughly 6 to 90 years, who were systemically healthy. Around 10 milliliters of peripheral blood were collected from each donor into EDTA-treated Vacutainer tubes. PBMCs were isolated by Ficoll-Paque density-gradient centrifugation, with at least 6 million obtained per sample. Trizol reagent was used to extract total RNA from PBMCs, with at least 5.5 micrograms per sample. For every donor, an aliquot of PBMCs went through flow cytometry to measure the percentages of naive CD45RAhigh/CD27high T cells. The germline V gene provides CDR1 ENHRY and CDR2 SYGVKD. The CDR3 goes from the cysteine to the phenylalanine over 16 residues. Only the CDR3 part of the read is kept: 48 bases, read in frame from the first base. The same sample was also studied in work on T cells of mothers and their children. From the second report: Nine systemically healthy Caucasian individuals served as donors, namely three mothers together with their six children. cDNA synthesis used all of the extracted RNA, with about 1.5 ug of RNA in each 15 ul reaction. In the second PCR, sample barcodes and 2-4 random nucleotides were introduced via the M1S primer. Over 8.5 million TCR beta CDR3 reads were obtained for each mother, and approximately 3 million reads were obtained for each child. Thymic selection shapes the output of TCR recombination in a similar way in related and unrelated pairs, and inherited differences have a minor effect. Normalized repertoire overlap was always slightly but never significantly higher in related than unrelated mother-child pairs. Persistent microchimeric T cell clones were not detected, at a sensitivity of around 99 clones per million clonotypes. In the study, deep NGS was used to compare the TCR beta repertoires of mothers and children, and features distinguishing related mother-child pairs from unrelated individuals were sought. On average, the children were roughly 12 +/- 4 years old, while the mothers were roughly 36 +/- 4 years old. After adapter ligation with NEBNext reagents, the libraries were sequenced on Illumina HiSeq 2000 with 100+100 nt paired-end reads. To avoid cross-contamination, the mother libraries and the child libraries were prepared a month apart and sequenced in separate runs. Between roughly 450,000 and 2,200,000 distinct TCR beta clonotypes were identified per donor. Naive TCR beta clonotypes were estimated from low-frequency clonotypes matched to each donor's FACS-determined naive share, without sorting.

The receptor's source is a boy aged 5 to 17 in good health. Sequenced sample: blood. Recombination joined TRBV10-3 with TRBJ2-5; TRBD1 aligns with 10 central bases. The end of the DNA aligns better with TRBJ2-7, so the J call may be wrong. The DNA is as follows: TGTGCCATCAGTGAGTCCGGGGGACAGGGGAGAGGCGAGCAGTACTTC. It specifies CAISESGGQGRGEQYF.